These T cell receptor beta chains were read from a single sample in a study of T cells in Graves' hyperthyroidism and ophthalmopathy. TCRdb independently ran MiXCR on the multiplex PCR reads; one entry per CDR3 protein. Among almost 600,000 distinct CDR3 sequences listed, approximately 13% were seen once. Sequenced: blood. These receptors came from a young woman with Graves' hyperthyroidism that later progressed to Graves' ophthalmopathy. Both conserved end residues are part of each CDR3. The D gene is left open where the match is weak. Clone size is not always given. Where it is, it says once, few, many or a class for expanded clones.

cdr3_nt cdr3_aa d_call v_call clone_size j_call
TGTGCCACCAGTAACCGACTAGCGGGAGGATCGTACAATGAGCAGTTCTTC CATSNRLAGGSYNEQFF TRBD2 TRBV24-1 many TRBJ2-1
TGTGCCAGCTCACCCAGTTATCAGGGGATTCACGAGCAGTACTTC CASSPSYQGIHEQYF NA TRBV18 many TRBJ2-7
TGCAGTGCTAGAGATACTAGCGGGCCGGGAGGTGAGCAGTTCTTC CSARDTSGPGGEQFF TRBD2 TRBV20-1 many TRBJ2-1
TGCGCCAGCAGCTTGGGGGAAGGGGGCTACGAGCAGTACTTC CASSLGEGGYEQYF NA TRBV5-1 many TRBJ2-7
TGCGCCAGCAGCTCGAATCCGGGACAGCACTTACCTCTAGCCAAAAACATTCAGTACTTC CASSSNPGQHLPLAKNIQYF TRBD1 TRBV5-1 NA TRBJ2-4
TGTGCCAGCAGCCCGTCGTGGGGCATGAACACTGAAGCTTTCTTT CASSPSWGMNTEAFF NA TRBV9 many TRBJ1-1
TGTGCCTCTAACCCTAACAGCCTGGAGAAGCCCCAGCATTTT CASNPNSLEKPQHF NA TRBV19 NA TRBJ1-5
TGTGCCAGCAGTGAAGCGACGGGAGGGCTGGGCGAGCAGTACTTC CASSEATGGLGEQYF TRBD2 TRBV6-1 many TRBJ2-7
TGTGCCACCAGCAGAGACCCAGGGCAACAAGAGACCCAGTACTTC CATSRDPGQQETQYF NA TRBV15 many TRBJ2-5
TGTGCCAGCAGTGAGATAGGAGATACGCAGTATTTT CASSEIGDTQYF NA TRBV2 many TRBJ2-3
TGTGCCAGCAGCTCCGTACAGGGGGCTAGAGATACGCAGTATTTT CASSSVQGARDTQYF TRBD1 TRBV7-2 many TRBJ2-3
TGCAGTGCTAGCAGGGGACTAGCGGGATCGGATGAGCAGTTCTTC CSASRGLAGSDEQFF TRBD2 TRBV20-1 many TRBJ2-1
TGTGCCAGCAGTTCAGACCTAGGGACGGCGAACACTGAAGCTTTCTTT CASSSDLGTANTEAFF NA TRBV6-1 many TRBJ1-1
TGTGCCAGCAGACCCGGCAGGGCCTATTCCTTAAACTATGGCTACACCTTC CASRPGRAYSLNYGYTF NA TRBV12-3/TRBV12-4 many TRBJ1-2
TGTGCCAGCAGTTCCCTTGGGCAGGCCTACACCGGGGAGCTGTTTTTT CASSSLGQAYTGELFF NA TRBV28 many TRBJ2-2
TGTGCCACCAGTGATTTGCCAGGGGAGACCCAGTACTTC CATSDLPGETQYF NA TRBV24-1 NA TRBJ2-5
TGCGCCAGCAGCTATCGGGGGGCAGAAGGCTACACCTTC CASSYRGAEGYTF NA TRBV5-1 many TRBJ1-2
TGTGCCAGCACCTTAACTAGCGGGAAGTACGAGCAGTACTTC CASTLTSGKYEQYF TRBD2 TRBV7-2 NA TRBJ2-7
TGTGCCAGCAGCTTCGAATCGGCCGGGGAGCTGTTTTTT CASSFESAGELFF NA TRBV11-3 many TRBJ2-2
TGTGCCAGTAGTGTATTGGGACAGGGTTCTTACGAGCAGTACTTC CASSVLGQGSYEQYF TRBD1 TRBV19 many TRBJ2-7
TGTGCCAGCTTGGCCGAGGGACAGCCATATCATGGCTACACCTTC CASLAEGQPYHGYTF TRBD1 TRBV7-9 many TRBJ1-2
TGTGCCAGCAGCCCCGCGGCGGCAGAAGCTTTCTTT CASSPAAAEAFF NA TRBV7-9 few TRBJ1-1
TGTGCCTGGATGGGTCAGACCGACACTGAAGCTTTCTTT CAWMGQTDTEAFF NA TRBV30 few TRBJ1-1
TGCAGCGTTGCCCCAGATTTAAACACCGGGGAGCTGTTTTTT CSVAPDLNTGELFF NA TRBV29-1 few TRBJ2-2
TGTGCCAGCAGCAGACCGGGACTAGCGGGAGGGGTTACCTACGAGCAGTACTTC CASSRPGLAGGVTYEQYF TRBD2 TRBV10-3 NA TRBJ2-7
TGTGCCAGCAGCCCCCAACCCCGCGACTACACAGATACGCAGTATTTT CASSPQPRDYTDTQYF NA TRBV4-2 few TRBJ2-3
TGCAGTGCTAGAGCCGGGACACCCCAGCATTTT CSARAGTPQHF NA TRBV20-1 NA TRBJ1-5
TGTGCCAGCAGTTTCTACTCACTCGACGGTCACCTGGAAGAGCAGTTCTTC CASSFYSLDGHLEEQFF NA TRBV27 NA TRBJ2-1
TGCGCCAGCAGCCCCCTCCAGGGGGGGACAGCTCCCGGGGAGCAGTACTTC CASSPLQGGTAPGEQYF NA TRBV5-1 NA TRBJ2-7
TGTGCCACCAGCAGAGATACCCCGGGACTTAGCTCCTATAATTCACCCCTCCACTTT CATSRDTPGLSSYNSPLHF NA TRBV15 many TRBJ1-6
TGTGCCAGCAGTTCCCGGGGAGCGGGAGACACAGATACGCAGTATTTT CASSSRGAGDTDTQYF TRBD2 TRBV6-2/TRBV6-3 many TRBJ2-3
TGTGCCAGCAGCTTATCCTGGGCGGACTCCTACAATGAGCAGTTCTTC CASSLSWADSYNEQFF NA TRBV11-2 once TRBJ2-1
TGTGCCAGTAGTGGCAGGGGGCGGCAGCCCCAGCATTTT CASSGRGRQPQHF TRBD1 TRBV19 NA TRBJ1-5